Sequencing of this T cell receptor beta chain was carried out in a study of blood T cell repertoires in COVID-19. Repertoires were generated with immunoSEQ multiplex PCR, while TCRdb's copy carries only in-frame clones and drops some. The sample shows just over 300,000 clones, roughly 86% of them seen only once. Participant age was about 18 to 89 years, and participants resided in roughly 25 US areas. J was trimmed by 10 bases and V by 3 bases; bases with no gene match: 15. This CDR3 has 17 residues. Looked up from germline, CDR1 is SGHAT and CDR2 is FQNNGV. Input material: PBMCs or T cells enriched from blood (not recorded which). The chain carries TRBV11-2 and TRBJ1-6; 7 nucleotides align to TRBD1. This clonotype was obtained from a woman younger than 35 who had recovered from COVID-19. CDR3 residues: CASSLTGSAIIHSPLHF. CDR3 coding DNA: TGTGCCAGCAGCTTGACAGGGTCCGCCATAATCCACTCACCCCTCCACTTT.